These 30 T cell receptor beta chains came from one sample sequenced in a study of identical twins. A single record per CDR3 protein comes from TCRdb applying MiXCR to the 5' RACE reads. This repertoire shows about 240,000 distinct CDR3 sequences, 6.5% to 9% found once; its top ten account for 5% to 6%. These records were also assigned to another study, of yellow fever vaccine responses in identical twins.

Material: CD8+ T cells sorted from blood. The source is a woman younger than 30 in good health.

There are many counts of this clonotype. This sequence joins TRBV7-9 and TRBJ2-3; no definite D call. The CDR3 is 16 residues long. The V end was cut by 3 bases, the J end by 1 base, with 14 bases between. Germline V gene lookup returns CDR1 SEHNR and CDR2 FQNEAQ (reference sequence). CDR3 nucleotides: TGTGCCAGCAGCTTCGGAACAATTGAGGGCACAGATACGCAGTATTTT. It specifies CASSFGTIEGTDTQYF.

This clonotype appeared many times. DNA for the CDR3: TGTGCCAGCAGTTTATCCGGGGATTACAATGAGCAGTTCTTC. This translates into CASSLSGDYNEQFF. V usage is TRBV27 and J usage is TRBJ2-1; maybe TRBD2 (5 bases). The V and J ends lost 0 bases and 4 bases respectively, with 7 bases between them. Germline V lookup: CDR1 MNHEY, CDR2 SMNVEV (reference sequence). CDR3 length: 14 amino acids.

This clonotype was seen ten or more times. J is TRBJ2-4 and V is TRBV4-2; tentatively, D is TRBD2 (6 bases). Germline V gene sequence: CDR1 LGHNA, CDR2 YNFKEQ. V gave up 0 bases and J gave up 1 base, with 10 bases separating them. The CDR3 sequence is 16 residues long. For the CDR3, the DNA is TGTGCCAGCAGCCAAGATCTTGGAGGGGCCAAAAACATTCAGTACTTC. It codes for CASSQDLGGAKNIQYF.

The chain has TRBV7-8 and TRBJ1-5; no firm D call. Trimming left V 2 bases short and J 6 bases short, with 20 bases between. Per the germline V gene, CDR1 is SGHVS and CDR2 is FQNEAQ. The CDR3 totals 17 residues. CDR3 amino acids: CASSLYGLVGLGQPQHF. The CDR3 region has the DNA TGTGCCAGCAGCTTATATGGCCTTGTGGGCCTGGGTCAGCCCCAGCATTTT.

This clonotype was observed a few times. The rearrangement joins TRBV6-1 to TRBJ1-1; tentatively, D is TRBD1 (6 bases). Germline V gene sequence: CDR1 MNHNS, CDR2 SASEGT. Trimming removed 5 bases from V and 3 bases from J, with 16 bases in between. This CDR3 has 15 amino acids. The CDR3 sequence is CASSPSSTGYTEAFF. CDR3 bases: TGTGCCAGCAGTCCATCATCGACAGGATACACTGAAGCTTTCTTT.

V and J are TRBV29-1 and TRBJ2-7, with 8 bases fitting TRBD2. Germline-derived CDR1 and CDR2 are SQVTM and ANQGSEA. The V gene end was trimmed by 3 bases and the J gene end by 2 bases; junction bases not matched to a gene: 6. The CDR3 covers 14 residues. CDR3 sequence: CSVELGTSPYEQYF. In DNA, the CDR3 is TGCAGCGTTGAGCTCGGGACTAGTCCCTACGAGCAGTACTTC.

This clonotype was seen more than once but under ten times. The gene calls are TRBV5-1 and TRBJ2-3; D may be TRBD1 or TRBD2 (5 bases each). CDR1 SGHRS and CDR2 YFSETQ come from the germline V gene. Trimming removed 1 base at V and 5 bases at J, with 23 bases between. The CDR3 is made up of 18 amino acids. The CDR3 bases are TGCGCCAGCAGCTTGTGGGGTCGAACCGGGACCCCCAGAGATACGCAGTATTTT. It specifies CASSLWGRTGTPRDTQYF.

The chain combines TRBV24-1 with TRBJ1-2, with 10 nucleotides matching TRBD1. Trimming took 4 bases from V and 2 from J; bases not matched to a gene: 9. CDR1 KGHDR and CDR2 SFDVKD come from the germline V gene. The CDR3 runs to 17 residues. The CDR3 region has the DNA TGTGCCACCAGTGACCCGATTCGACAGGGGGCGAACTATGGCTACACCTTC. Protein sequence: CATSDPIRQGANYGYTF.

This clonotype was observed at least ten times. Written as DNA, the CDR3 is TGCAGTGCTAGGGGAGGTAGCGGGATATACGAGCAGTACTTC. Protein product: CSARGGSGIYEQYF. The chain couples TRBV20-1 to TRBJ2-7; 8 nucleotides match TRBD2. V shed 3 bases, J shed 4 bases, and the junction held 8 bases outside the gene matches. Germline V gene lookup returns CDR1 DFQATT and CDR2 SNEGSKA (reference sequence). This CDR3 is 14 amino acids long.

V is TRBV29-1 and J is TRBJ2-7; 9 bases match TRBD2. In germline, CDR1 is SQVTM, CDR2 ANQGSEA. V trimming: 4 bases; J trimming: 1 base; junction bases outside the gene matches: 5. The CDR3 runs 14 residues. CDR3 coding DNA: TGCAGCGTTGTACTAGCGGGCTGGTCCTACGAGCAGTACTTC. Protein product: CSVVLAGWSYEQYF.

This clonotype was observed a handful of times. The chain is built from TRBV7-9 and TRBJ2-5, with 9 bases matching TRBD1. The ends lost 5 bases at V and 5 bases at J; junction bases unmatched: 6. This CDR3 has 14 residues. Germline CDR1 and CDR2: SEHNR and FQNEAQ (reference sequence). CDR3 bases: TGTGCCAGCAGCCCTCCCGACAGGGGGGAGACCCAGTACTTC. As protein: CASSPPDRGETQYF. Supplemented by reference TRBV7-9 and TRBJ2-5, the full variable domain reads DTGVSQNPRHKITKRGQNVTFRCDPISEHNRLYWYRQTLGQGPEFLTYFQNEAQLEKSRLLSDRFSAERPKGSFSTLEIQRTEQGDSAMYLCASSPPDRGETQYFGPGTRLLVL.

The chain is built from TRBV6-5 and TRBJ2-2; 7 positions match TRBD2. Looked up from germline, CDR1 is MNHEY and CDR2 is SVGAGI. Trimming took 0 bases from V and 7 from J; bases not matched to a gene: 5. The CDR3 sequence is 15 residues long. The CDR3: CASSYSNPGGGELFF. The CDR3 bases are TGTGCCAGCAGTTACTCGAATCCGGGGGGCGGGGAGCTGTTTTTT.

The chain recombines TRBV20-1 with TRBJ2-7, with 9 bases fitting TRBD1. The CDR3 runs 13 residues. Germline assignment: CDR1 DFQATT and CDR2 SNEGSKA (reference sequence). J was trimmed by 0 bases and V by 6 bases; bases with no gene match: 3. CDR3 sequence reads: CSARTGVSYEQYF. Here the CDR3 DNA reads TGCAGTGCGAGGACAGGGGTCTCCTACGAGCAGTACTTC.

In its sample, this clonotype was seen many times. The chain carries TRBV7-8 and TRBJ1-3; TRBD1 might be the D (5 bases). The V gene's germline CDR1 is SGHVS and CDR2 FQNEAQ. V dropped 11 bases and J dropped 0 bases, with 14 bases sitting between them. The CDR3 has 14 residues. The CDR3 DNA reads TGTGCCTCCGAAGTAGGGGTCTCTGGAAACACCATATATTTT. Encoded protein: CASEVGVSGNTIYF.

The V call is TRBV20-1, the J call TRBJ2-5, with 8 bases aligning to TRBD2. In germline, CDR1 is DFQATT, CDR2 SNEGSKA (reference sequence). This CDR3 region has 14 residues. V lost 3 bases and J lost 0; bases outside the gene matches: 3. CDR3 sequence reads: CSASQLADQETQYF. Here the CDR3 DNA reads TGCAGTGCTAGCCAACTAGCGGACCAAGAGACCCAGTACTTC.

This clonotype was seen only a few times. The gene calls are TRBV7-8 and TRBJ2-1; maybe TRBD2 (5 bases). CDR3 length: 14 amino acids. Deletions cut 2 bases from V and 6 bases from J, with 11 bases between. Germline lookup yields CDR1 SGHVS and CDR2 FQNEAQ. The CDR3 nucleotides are TGTGCCAGCAGCTTAAGGAGGAGTGGCAATGAGCAGTTCTTC. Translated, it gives CASSLRRSGNEQFF.

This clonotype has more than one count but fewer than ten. CDR3 bases: TGTGCCAGCAGCCTAGGGTCGGGGGCAGGCTATGGCTACACCTTC. It specifies CASSLGSGAGYGYTF. The V call is TRBV11-2, the J call TRBJ1-2, with D perhaps TRBD1 (6 bases). Trimming left V 5 bases short and J 4 bases short, with 17 bases between. This CDR3 is 15 amino acids long. CDR1 and CDR2 (germline): SGHAT, FQNNGV.

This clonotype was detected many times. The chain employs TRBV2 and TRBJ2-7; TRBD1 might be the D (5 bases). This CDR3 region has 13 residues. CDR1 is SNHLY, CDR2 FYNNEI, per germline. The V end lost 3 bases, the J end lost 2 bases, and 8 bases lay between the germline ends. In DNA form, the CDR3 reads TGTGCCAGCAGTGACGACAGTACCTACGAGCAGTACGTC. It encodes CASSDDSTYEQYV.

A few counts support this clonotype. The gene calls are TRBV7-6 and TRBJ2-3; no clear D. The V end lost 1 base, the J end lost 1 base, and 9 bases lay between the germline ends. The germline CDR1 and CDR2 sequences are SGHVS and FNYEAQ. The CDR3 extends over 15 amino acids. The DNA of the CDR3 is TGTGCCAGCAGCTTAGACCCCGTGGGCACAGATACGCAGTATTTT. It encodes CASSLDPVGTDTQYF.

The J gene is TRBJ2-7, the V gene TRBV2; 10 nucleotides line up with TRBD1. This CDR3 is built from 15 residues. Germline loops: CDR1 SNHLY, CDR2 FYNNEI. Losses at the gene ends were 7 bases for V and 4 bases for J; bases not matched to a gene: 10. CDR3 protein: CASIYPGQGRYEQYF. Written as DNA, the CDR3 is TGTGCCAGCATATATCCGGGACAGGGGCGATACGAGCAGTACTTC.

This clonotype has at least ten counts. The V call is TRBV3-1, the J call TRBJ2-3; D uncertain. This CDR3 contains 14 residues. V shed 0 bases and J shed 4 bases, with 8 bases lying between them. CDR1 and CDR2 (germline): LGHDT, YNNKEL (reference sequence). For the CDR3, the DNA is TGTGCCAGCAGCCAAGAAAGGGTTCCAGATACGCAGTATTTT. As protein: CASSQERVPDTQYF.

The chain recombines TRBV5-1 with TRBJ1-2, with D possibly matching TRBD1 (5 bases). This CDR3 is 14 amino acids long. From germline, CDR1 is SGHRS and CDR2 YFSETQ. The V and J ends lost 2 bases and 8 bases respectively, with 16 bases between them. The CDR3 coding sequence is TGCGCCAGCAGCTTCAGGGCCCCGATAGACGGCTACACCTTC. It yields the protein CASSFRAPIDGYTF. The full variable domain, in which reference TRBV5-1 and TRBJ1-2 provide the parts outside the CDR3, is KAGVTQTPRYLIKTRGQQVTLSCSPISGHRSVSWYQQTPGQGLQFLFEYFSETQRNKGNFPGRFSGRQFSNSRSEMNVSTLELGDSALYLCASSFRAPIDGYTFGSGTRLTVV.

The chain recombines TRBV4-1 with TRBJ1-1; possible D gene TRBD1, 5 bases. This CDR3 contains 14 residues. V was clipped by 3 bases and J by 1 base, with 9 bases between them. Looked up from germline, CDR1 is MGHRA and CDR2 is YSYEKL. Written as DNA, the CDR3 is TGCGCCAGCAGCCACCCGGGACCGAACACTGAAGCTTTCTTT. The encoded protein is CASSHPGPNTEAFF.

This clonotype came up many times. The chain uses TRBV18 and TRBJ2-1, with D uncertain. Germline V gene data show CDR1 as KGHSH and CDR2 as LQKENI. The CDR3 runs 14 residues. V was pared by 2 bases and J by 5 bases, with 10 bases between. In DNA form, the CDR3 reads TGTGCCAGCTCACCATATACTGGACACAATGAGCAGTTCTTC. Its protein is CASSPYTGHNEQFF.

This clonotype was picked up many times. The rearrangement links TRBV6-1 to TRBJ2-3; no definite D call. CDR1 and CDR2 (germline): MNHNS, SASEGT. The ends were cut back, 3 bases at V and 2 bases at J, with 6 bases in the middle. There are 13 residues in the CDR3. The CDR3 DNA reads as TGTGCCAGCAGTGACCGATACACAGATACGCAGTATTTT. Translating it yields CASSDRYTDTQYF.

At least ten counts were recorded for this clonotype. The CDR3 reads CATSDPRGDTQYF. CDR3 DNA sequence: TGTGCCACCAGTGACCCACGGGGAGATACGCAGTATTTT. V is TRBV24-1 and J is TRBJ2-3; D possibly corresponds to TRBD2 (5 bases). The CDR3 is 13 amino acids. Germline V gene data show CDR1 as KGHDR and CDR2 as SFDVKD. Trimming took off 4 bases at V and 5 bases at J, with 9 bases between the two ends.

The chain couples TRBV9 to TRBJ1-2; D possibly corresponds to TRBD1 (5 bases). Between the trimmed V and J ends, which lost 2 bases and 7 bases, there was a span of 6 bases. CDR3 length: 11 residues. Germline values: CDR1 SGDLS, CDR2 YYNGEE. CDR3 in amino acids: CASSVGLGYTF. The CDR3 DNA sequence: TGTGCCAGCAGCGTGGGACTTGGCTACACCTTC.

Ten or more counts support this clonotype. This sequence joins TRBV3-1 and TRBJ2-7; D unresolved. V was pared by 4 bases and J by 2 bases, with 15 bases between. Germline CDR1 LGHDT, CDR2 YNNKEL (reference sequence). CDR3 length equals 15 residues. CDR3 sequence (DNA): TGTGCCAGCAGCCGCGAAATCGCAGAAACCTACGAGCAGTACTTC. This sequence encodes CASSREIAETYEQYF.

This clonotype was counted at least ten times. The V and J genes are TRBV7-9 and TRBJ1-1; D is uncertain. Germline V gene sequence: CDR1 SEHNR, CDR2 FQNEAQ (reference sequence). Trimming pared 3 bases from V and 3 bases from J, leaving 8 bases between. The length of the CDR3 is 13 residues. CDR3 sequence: CASSLDPHTEAFF. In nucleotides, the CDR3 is TGTGCCAGCAGCTTGGACCCCCACACTGAAGCTTTCTTT.

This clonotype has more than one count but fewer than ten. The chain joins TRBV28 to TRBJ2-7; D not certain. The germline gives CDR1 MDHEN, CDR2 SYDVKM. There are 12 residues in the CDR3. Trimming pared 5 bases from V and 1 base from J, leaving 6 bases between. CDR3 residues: CASSTRSYEQYV. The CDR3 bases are TGTGCCAGCAGTACACGGTCCTACGAGCAGTACGTC.